This entry describes one T cell receptor (beta chain). Its antigen is undetermined. Exclusion of patients followed from uncontrolled infection, other autoimmune disease, pregnancy or lactation. The diagnostic basis comprised clinical symptoms, serum thyroxine and TRAb, thyroid ultrasound and orbital computed tomography. The data derive from a study of T cells in Graves' hyperthyroidism and ophthalmopathy. This CDR3 is built from 15 residues. With 6 bases clipped from V and 4 bases from J, the junction kept 8 bases outside the gene matches. Study observations and caveats: Most clonotypes expanded in thyroid above 0.001 were likewise present in blood.

What was amplified from RNA transcripts were TCR beta CDR3 regions. TCR CDR3 regions were first amplified by RT-PCR with HTBI primers. TCRdb reprocessed the multiplex PCR reads via MiXCR and lists one record per CDR3 protein. The sample includes hundreds of thousands of distinct CDR3 sequences, 45% of them seen just once. The specimen sequenced was peripheral blood or thyroid tissue (not recorded which). This TCR came from an adult man with Graves' disease, either hyperthyroidism or ophthalmopathy (not recorded which). This sequence joins TRBV12-3 or TRBV12-4 and TRBJ1-4; 7 bases line up with TRBD1. The CDR3 DNA reads as TGTGCCAGCAGAGACGACAGGGCGAATAATGAAAAACTGTTTTTT. Translation: CASRDDRANNEKLFF.